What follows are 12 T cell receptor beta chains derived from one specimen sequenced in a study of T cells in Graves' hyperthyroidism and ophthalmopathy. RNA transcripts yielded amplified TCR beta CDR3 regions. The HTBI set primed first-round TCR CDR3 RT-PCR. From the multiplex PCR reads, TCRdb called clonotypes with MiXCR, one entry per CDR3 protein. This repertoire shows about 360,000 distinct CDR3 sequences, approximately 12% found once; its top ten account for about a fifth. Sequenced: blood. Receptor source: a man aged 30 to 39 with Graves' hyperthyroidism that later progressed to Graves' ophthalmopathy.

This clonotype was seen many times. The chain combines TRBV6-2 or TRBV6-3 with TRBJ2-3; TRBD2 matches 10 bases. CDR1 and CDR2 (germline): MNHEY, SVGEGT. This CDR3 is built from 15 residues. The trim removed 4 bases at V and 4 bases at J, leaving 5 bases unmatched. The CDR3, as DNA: TGTGCCAGCAGTTGGGGGACTAGCGCCTCAGATACGCAGTATTTT. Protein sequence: CASSWGTSASDTQYF.

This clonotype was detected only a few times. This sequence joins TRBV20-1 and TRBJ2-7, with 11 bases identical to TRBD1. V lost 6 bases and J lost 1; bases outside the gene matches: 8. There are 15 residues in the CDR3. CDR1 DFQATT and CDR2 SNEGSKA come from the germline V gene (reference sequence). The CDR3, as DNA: TGCAGTGCCACCCCGGACAGGGGGCGGTCCTACGAGCAGTACTTC. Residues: CSATPDRGRSYEQYF.

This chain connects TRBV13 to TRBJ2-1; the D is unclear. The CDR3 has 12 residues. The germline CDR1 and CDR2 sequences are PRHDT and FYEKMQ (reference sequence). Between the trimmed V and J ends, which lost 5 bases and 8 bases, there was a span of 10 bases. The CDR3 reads CASSRVVHEQFF. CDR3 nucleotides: TGTGCCAGCAGCCGCGTGGTCCATGAGCAGTTCTTC.

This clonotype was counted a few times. The CDR3 bases are TGTGCCGCCAAAACCCAGGGGGCTCAGGAGCAGTACTTC. Translated, it gives CAAKTQGAQEQYF. This chain connects TRBV6-1 to TRBJ2-7; TRBD1 matches 8 bases. The CDR3 spans 13 residues. Germline CDR1 is MNHNS and CDR2 is SASEGT. J lost 7 bases, V lost 11 bases, and 13 bases had no gene match.

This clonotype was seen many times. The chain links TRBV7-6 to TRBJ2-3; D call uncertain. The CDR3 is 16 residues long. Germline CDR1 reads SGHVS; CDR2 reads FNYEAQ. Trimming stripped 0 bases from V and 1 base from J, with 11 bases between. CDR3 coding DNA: TGTGCCAGCAGCTTAGCGGCGGATATCGGCACAGATACGCAGTATTTT. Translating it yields CASSLAADIGTDTQYF.

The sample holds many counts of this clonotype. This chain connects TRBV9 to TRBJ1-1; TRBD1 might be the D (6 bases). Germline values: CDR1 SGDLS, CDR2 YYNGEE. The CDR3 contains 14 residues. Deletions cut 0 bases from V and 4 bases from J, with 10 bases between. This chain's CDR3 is CASSVEGDVTEAFF. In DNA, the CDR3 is TGTGCCAGCAGCGTAGAGGGGGACGTCACTGAAGCTTTCTTT. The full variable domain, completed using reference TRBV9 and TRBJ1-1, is DSGVTQTPKHLITATGQRVTLRCSPRSGDLSVYWYQQSLDQGLQFLIQYYNGEERAKGNILERFSAQQFPDLHSELNLSSLELGDSALYFCASSVEGDVTEAFFGQGTRLTVV.

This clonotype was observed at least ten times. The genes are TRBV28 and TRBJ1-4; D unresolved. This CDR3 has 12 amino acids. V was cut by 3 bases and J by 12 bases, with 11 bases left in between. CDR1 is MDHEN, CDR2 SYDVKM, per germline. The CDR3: CASSFSGSQLFF. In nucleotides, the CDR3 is TGTGCCAGCAGTTTTAGCGGCAGTCAACTGTTTTTT.

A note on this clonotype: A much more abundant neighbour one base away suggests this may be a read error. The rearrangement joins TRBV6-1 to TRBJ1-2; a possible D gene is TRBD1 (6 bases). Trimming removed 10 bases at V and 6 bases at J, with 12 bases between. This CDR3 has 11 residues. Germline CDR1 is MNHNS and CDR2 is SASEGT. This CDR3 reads CANRATDGYTF. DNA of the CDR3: TGTGCCAACAGGGCCACGGATGGCTACACCTTC.

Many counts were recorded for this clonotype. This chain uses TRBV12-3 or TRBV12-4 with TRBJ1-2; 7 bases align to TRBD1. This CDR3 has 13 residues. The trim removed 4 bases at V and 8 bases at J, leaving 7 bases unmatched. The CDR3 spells CASSSYGQAGYTF. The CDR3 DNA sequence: TGTGCCAGCAGTTCATACGGACAGGCGGGCTACACCTTC.

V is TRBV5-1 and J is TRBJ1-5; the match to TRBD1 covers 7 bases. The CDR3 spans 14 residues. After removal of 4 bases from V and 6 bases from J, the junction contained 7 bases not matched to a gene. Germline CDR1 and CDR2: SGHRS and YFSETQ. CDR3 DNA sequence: TGCGCCAGCAGCCTGACAGGGTTTAGTCAGCCCCAGCATTTT. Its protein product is CASSLTGFSQPQHF.

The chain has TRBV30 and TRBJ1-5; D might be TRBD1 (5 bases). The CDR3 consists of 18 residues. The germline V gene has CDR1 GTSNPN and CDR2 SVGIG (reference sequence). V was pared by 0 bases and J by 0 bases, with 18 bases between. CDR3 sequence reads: CAWSVHGGGDSSNQPQHF. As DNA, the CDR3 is TGTGCCTGGAGTGTACACGGGGGGGGAGACTCTAGCAATCAGCCCCAGCATTTT.

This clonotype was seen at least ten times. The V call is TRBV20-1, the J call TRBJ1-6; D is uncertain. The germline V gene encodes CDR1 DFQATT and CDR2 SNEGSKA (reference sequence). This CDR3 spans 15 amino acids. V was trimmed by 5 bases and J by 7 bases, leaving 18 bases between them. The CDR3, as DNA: TGCAGTGCTTACAGAGGAGTGACCGCAAATTCACCCCTCCACTTT. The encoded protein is CSAYRGVTANSPLHF.